What follows is one T cell receptor (beta chain) and its context. What it binds is unknown. This entry is derived from a study of T cell responses to AZD1222 COVID-19 vaccine. Overall study findings and caveats: Spike-specific TCR breadth and depth were elevated following two AZD1222 doses.

Some clones are missing from TCRdb's copy, which holds only in-frame ones; the method was immunoSEQ multiplex PCR. The sample consists of roughly 120,000 clones, 80% to 90% of them appearing once. Sequenced here: peripheral blood, sampled 28 days after the second AZD1222 dose. The origin of this receptor is an adult who received the AZD1222 COVID-19 vaccine.

As DNA, the CDR3 is TGTGCCAGCTCACCACCAGGGTCCCCAGACAGGGCCTATGGCTACACCTTC. Residues: CASSPPGSPDRAYGYTF. The chain uses TRBV18 and TRBJ1-2, with TRBD1 matching 7 bases. V was pared by 0 bases and J by 4 bases, with 11 bases of the junction left unmatched. This CDR3 has 17 residues. Germline V gene data show CDR1 as KGHSH and CDR2 as LQKENI.